Described below is a single T cell receptor beta chain sequence and its context. The CDR3 covers 19 residues. This sample stems from a study of blood T cell repertoires in COVID-19. The wider study: The United States, Italy and Spain were the sources of the acute and convalescent COVID-19 samples.

Generated by immunoSEQ multiplex PCR, the TCRdb table keeps only in-frame clones and is missing some. The sample has roughly 340,000 clones, around 87% seen once. Participants were aged roughly 18 to 90 years from approximately 23 US areas. This receptor was identified in a man aged 35 to 55 in a cohort exposed to, infected with or recovered from COVID-19 (not recorded which). J is TRBJ2-1 and V is TRBV21-1; TRBD2 is the table's D call, not checked against the DNA. TRBV21-1 is reported as a pseudogene. The specimen sequenced was PBMCs or T cells enriched from blood (not recorded which). This CDR3 reads CASSILGLAGNGHDNEQFF. CDR3 bases: TGTGCCAGCAGCATACTCGGACTAGCGGGAAATGGACATGACAATGAGCAGTTCTTC.